The clone carrying this TCR beta chain was detected only a few times. These data originate in a study of T-cell memory formation after mild COVID-19. TCRdb analysed the 5' RACE reads with MiXCR anew, one entry per CDR3 protein. The profile shows roughly 580,000 distinct CDR3 sequences, around 17% of them singletons. The CDR3 is 13 residues long. The V and J ends lost 5 bases and 5 bases, in that order; junction bases with no gene match: 1. Per the germline V gene, CDR1 is LNHNV and CDR2 is YYDKDF (reference sequence). The sequence was obtained from an adult woman who had mild COVID-19 (a few samples of this study predate the infection). Cell type and time point are not known. The sequencing input was PBMCs or a T cell subset sorted from them (not recorded which). V gene TRBV15 combines with J gene TRBJ2-5; 11 bases are shared with TRBD2. CDR3 region: CATSWTSGETQYF. As DNA, the CDR3 is TGTGCCACCAGCTGGACTAGCGGGGAGACCCAGTACTTC.